Listed here are 6 T cell receptor beta chains from one sample, sequenced in a study of T cell repertoires in cytomegalovirus infection. MiXCR, run by TCRdb on the reads, gives a single entry per CDR3 protein. This table has about 440,000 distinct CDR3 sequences, approximately 32% appearing once. Sequencing was performed on PBMCs. These receptors were collected from a human donor in good health (CMV status not recorded). Some clones in this sample may be carry-over from other donors' samples.

About this clonotype: A much larger clonotype is one base distant, so this may be a read error. J is TRBJ2-7 and V is TRBV10-3, with D tentatively TRBD1 (6 bases). CDR3 length equals 15 residues. The germline CDR1 and CDR2 sequences are ENHRY and SYGVKD. CDR3 residues: CAMSESGTLASEQYF. In DNA form, the CDR3 reads TGTGCCATGAGTGAATCCGGGACATTGGCTAGCGAGCAGTACTTC.

This clonotype was counted a few times. The rearrangement joins TRBV7-2 to TRBJ1-5; D gene ambiguous. Trimming removed 4 bases from V and 4 bases from J, with 11 bases in between. In germline, CDR1 is SGHTA, CDR2 FQGNSA. CDR3 length: 14 residues. CDR3 residues: CASSSSPRNQPQHF. For the CDR3, the DNA is TGTGCCAGCAGCTCGTCTCCTCGAAATCAGCCCCAGCATTTT.

This rearrangement joins TRBV19 to TRBJ1-1; 8 bases fit TRBD1. Losses at the gene ends were 6 bases for V and 4 bases for J; bases not matched to a gene: 10. The V gene's germline CDR1 is LNHDA and CDR2 SQIVND (reference sequence). CDR3 length: 15 amino acids. Here the CDR3 DNA reads TGTGCCAGTAGGACCACACAGGGGGGGGGCACTGAAGCTTTCTTT. Translated: CASRTTQGGGTEAFF.

DNA of the CDR3: TGTGCCATCAGTGAGTGGAACACTGAAGCTTTCTTT. Amino acids: CAISEWNTEAFF. The chain is built from TRBV10-3 and TRBJ1-1, with D unresolved. CDR3 length: 12 amino acids. Germline CDR1 is ENHRY and CDR2 is SYGVKD. The V gene lost 1 base and the J gene lost 1 base, with 1 base spanning the gap.

The V and J genes are TRBV25-1 and TRBJ1-2; 9 nucleotides match TRBD1. The length of the CDR3 is 14 residues. Germline assignment: CDR1 MGHDK and CDR2 SYGVNS. Trimming removed 6 bases from V and 5 bases from J; junction bases left unmatched: 7. CDR3 bases: TGTGCCAGCAGCACGGGACAGGGTCATTATGGCTACACCTTC. Translating it yields CASSTGQGHYGYTF.

The V gene is TRBV15, the J gene TRBJ2-2, with D uncertain. Germline V gives CDR1 LNHNV, CDR2 YYDKDF (reference sequence). The CDR3 sequence is 11 residues long. V shed 5 bases and J shed 6 bases, with 4 bases lying between them. CDR3 sequence: CATSLAGELFF. The CDR3 DNA sequence: TGTGCCACCAGCCTTGCCGGGGAGCTGTTTTTT.